The next 25 T cell receptor beta chains were all read from a single sample in a study of human T cells and chemical hapten exposure. TCRdb reprocessed the RACE reads with MiXCR, giving one entry per CDR3 protein. The sample comprises more than 150,000 distinct CDR3 sequences, about 25% of which are singletons, and approximately 2.5% rests with the top ten. Time point meaning: patch test 3, about 24 weeks after DPC sensitization. Indicated treatment: therapeutic diphenylcyclopropenone sensitization with weekly scalp DPC. The specimen was whole blood, collected in connection with sensitization to the hapten diphenylcyclopropenone (DPC). The receptors were sampled from a woman in her thirties or forties with alopecia areata. Some clones in this sample may be carry-over from other donors' samples.

The chain combines TRBV6-5 with TRBJ2-7, with 8 bases lining up with TRBD2. Germline V CDR1 and CDR2: MNHEY, SVGAGI. V lost 4 bases and J lost 7; bases outside the gene matches: 9. This CDR3 region has 14 residues. The CDR3, as DNA: TGTGCCAGCAGTTTAGCGGGACCCGGTGTGGAGCAGTACTTC. Amino acids: CASSLAGPGVEQYF.

The chain is built from TRBV2 and TRBJ2-2; no definite D call. CDR3 length equals 13 residues. V was clipped by 6 bases and J by 6 bases, with 11 bases between them. The V gene's germline CDR1 is SNHLY and CDR2 FYNNEI. Here the CDR3 DNA reads TGTGCCAGCAGGGTCACGGCGTCCGGGGAGCTGTTTTTT. Translating gives CASRVTASGELFF.

In its sample, this clonotype was seen many times. The genes are TRBV5-1 and TRBJ1-5, with D hard to call. V gave up 4 bases and J gave up 0 bases, with 11 bases separating them. The germline CDR1 and CDR2 sequences are SGHRS and YFSETQ. The CDR3 extends over 15 amino acids. CDR3 in amino acids: CASSPDGNSNQPQHF. The CDR3, as DNA: TGCGCCAGCAGCCCGGACGGGAATAGCAATCAGCCCCAGCATTTT.

The rearrangement uses TRBV29-1 and TRBJ2-1, with D possibly TRBD2 on 7 matching bases. Trimming stripped 6 bases from V and 0 bases from J, with 18 bases between. This CDR3 region has 16 residues. Germline V gene data show CDR1 as SQVTM and CDR2 as ANQGSEA. The CDR3 loop reads CSVGGGGASSYNEQFF. CDR3 DNA sequence: TGCAGCGTGGGAGGAGGGGGGGCAAGCTCCTACAATGAGCAGTTCTTC.

This clonotype was detected only a few times. CDR3: CASSPWGFSNTGELFF. The CDR3 nucleotides read TGTGCCAGCAGCCCCTGGGGCTTTTCGAACACCGGGGAGCTGTTTTTT. The gene calls are TRBV5-5 and TRBJ2-2; D may be TRBD1 (5 bases). V shed 4 bases and J shed 0 bases, with 13 bases lying between them. This CDR3 is built from 16 residues. Germline CDR1 is SGHKS and CDR2 is YYEKEE (reference sequence).

The chain employs TRBV4-3 and TRBJ1-6; D unresolved. Germline V lookup: CDR1 LGHNA, CDR2 YSLEER. Trimming shortened V by 0 bases and J by 9 bases, and 9 bases separated the two germline ends. The CDR3 runs to 14 residues. The CDR3 loop is CASSQDRGVSPLHF. The CDR3 DNA reads as TGCGCCAGCAGCCAAGATCGCGGGGTTTCACCCCTCCACTTT.

The chain is built from TRBV4-1 and TRBJ2-2, with D hard to call. Germline V gene sequence: CDR1 MGHRA, CDR2 YSYEKL. Trimming stripped 1 base from V and 6 bases from J, with 15 bases between. The CDR3 has 16 residues. The CDR3 nucleotides read TGCGCCAGCAGCCAAGTGTTATTAGCTGGCCCCGGGGAGCTGTTTTTT. Protein: CASSQVLLAGPGELFF.

The V call is TRBV4-1, the J call TRBJ2-7; the match to TRBD2 covers 15 bases. V lost 1 base to trimming and J lost 5 bases; unmatched junction nucleotides: 12. Germline loops: CDR1 MGHRA, CDR2 YSYEKL. CDR3 size: 19 residues. The DNA of the CDR3 is TGCGCCAGCAGCCAAGTTGGACTAGCGGGAGGGCGGAAGTTCCACGAGCAGTACTTC. Its translation: CASSQVGLAGGRKFHEQYF.

This rearrangement joins TRBV7-9 to TRBJ2-1; TRBD1 matches at 7 bases. Germline assignment: CDR1 SEHNR and CDR2 FQNEAQ (reference sequence). CDR3 length: 13 amino acids. Trimming removed 2 bases from V and 9 bases from J; junction bases left unmatched: 4. The CDR3 sequence: CASSLQGETEQFF. In DNA form, the CDR3 reads TGTGCCAGCAGCTTACAGGGGGAAACTGAGCAGTTCTTC. Supplemented by reference TRBV7-9 and TRBJ2-1, the full variable domain reads DTGVSQNPRHKITKRGQNVTFRCDPISEHNRLYWYRQTLGQGPEFLTYFQNEAQLEKSRLLSDRFSAERPKGSFSTLEIQRTEQGDSAMYLCASSLQGETEQFFGPGTRLTVL.

This clonotype was observed a few times. The rearrangement links TRBV27 to TRBJ1-2, with 9 bases matching TRBD1. CDR1 is MNHEY and CDR2 is SMNVEV in the germline V gene (reference sequence). This CDR3 region has 14 residues. V was pared by 6 bases and J by 4 bases, with 6 bases of the junction left unmatched. The CDR3 nucleotides are TGTGCCAGCAGCCAAGACAGGGGGATCTATGGCTACACCTTC. This gives the protein CASSQDRGIYGYTF.

The sample holds a few counts of this clonotype. The V gene is TRBV20-1, the J gene TRBJ2-7; tentative D call: TRBD2 (5 bases). Trimming removed 1 base from V and 2 bases from J, with 9 bases in between. CDR1 and CDR2 from the germline V gene are DFQATT and SNEGSKA (reference sequence). This CDR3 region has 13 residues. For the CDR3, the DNA is TGCAGTGCTAGAGTGGACTCAACCTACGAGCAGTACTTC. Translating it yields CSARVDSTYEQYF.

This rearrangement joins TRBV5-1 to TRBJ1-3, with D hard to call. Per germline, CDR1 SGHRS and CDR2 YFSETQ. The V end was cut by 0 bases, the J end by 2 bases, with 12 bases between. This CDR3 has 16 residues. The CDR3 DNA reads TGCGCCAGCAGCTTGGAGTCAGGAGCTGCTGGAAACACCATATATTTT. Its translation is CASSLESGAAGNTIYF.

This chain uses TRBV9 with TRBJ2-4; perhaps TRBD2 as D (5 bases). The ends were cut back, 1 base at V and 0 bases at J, with 11 bases in the middle. The CDR3 has 16 amino acids. Germline V CDR1 and CDR2: SGDLS, YYNGEE. The DNA of the CDR3 is TGTGCCAGCAGCGTAAGCGGAGACCTAGCCAAAAACATTCAGTACTTC. Amino acids: CASSVSGDLAKNIQYF.

CDR3 in amino acids: CSARGRTSGRPDEQFF. The DNA of the CDR3 is TGCAGTGCTAGAGGTCGGACTAGCGGGAGACCCGATGAGCAGTTCTTC. The rearrangement links TRBV20-1 to TRBJ2-1; 13 bases match TRBD2. CDR3 length: 16 residues. Per the germline V gene, CDR1 is DFQATT and CDR2 is SNEGSKA (reference sequence). J was trimmed by 8 bases and V by 1 base; bases with no gene match: 8.

This clonotype was counted a few times. V gene TRBV5-1 combines with J gene TRBJ2-1; 8 positions agree with TRBD1. V trimming: 3 bases; J trimming: 0 bases; junction bases outside the gene matches: 5. Looked up from germline, CDR1 is SGHRS and CDR2 is YFSETQ. The CDR3 runs to 16 residues. CDR3 in DNA: TGCGCCAGCAGCTCAGGGGGCCGGTCCTCCTACAATGAGCAGTTCTTC. Translation: CASSSGGRSSYNEQFF.

This clonotype was recorded once. The chain couples TRBV7-9 to TRBJ1-5; D is ambiguous. Germline V gene data show CDR1 as SEHNR and CDR2 as FQNEAQ (reference sequence). V dropped 5 bases and J dropped 6 bases, with 11 bases sitting between them. There are 13 residues in the CDR3. The CDR3 protein is CASSPEGPQPQHF. CDR3 in DNA: TGTGCCAGCAGCCCGGAGGGCCCTCAGCCCCAGCATTTT. Based on the CDR3 plus reference TRBV7-9 and TRBJ1-5, the full variable domain is DTGVSQNPRHKITKRGQNVTFRCDPISEHNRLYWYRQTLGQGPEFLTYFQNEAQLEKSRLLSDRFSAERPKGSFSTLEIQRTEQGDSAMYLCASSPEGPQPQHFGDGTRLSIL.

This clonotype showed up just a few times. The chain carries TRBV4-1 and TRBJ2-1, with 9 bases identical to TRBD1. The germline gives CDR1 MGHRA, CDR2 YSYEKL. This CDR3 contains 16 residues. V lost 1 base to trimming and J lost 3 bases; unmatched junction nucleotides: 4. CDR3 in DNA: TGCGCCAGCAGCCAAGCCATGGGACAGGGCTACAATGAGCAGTTCTTC. Translating it yields CASSQAMGQGYNEQFF.

The chain recombines TRBV6-5 with TRBJ2-2; TRBD2 matches 7 bases. Germline V gene lookup returns CDR1 MNHEY and CDR2 SVGAGI. The CDR3 is made up of 15 amino acids. The J segment lost 3 bases and the V segment lost 6 bases, leaving 7 bases of the junction unmatched. Here the CDR3 DNA reads TGTGCCAGCAGCTCTTGGGGGGGGGACACCGGGGAGCTGTTTTTT. As protein: CASSSWGGDTGELFF.

CDR3 sequence: CSVEKTSGHTDTQYF. The CDR3 bases are TGCAGCGTTGAAAAAACTAGCGGGCACACAGATACGCAGTATTTT. The chain carries TRBV29-1 and TRBJ2-3; 9 positions match TRBD2. Germline V gene data show CDR1 as SQVTM and CDR2 as ANQGSEA. Unmatched junction bases numbered 5, after V lost 2 bases and J lost 2 bases. The CDR3 is 15 residues long.

This clonotype occurred a few times. The chain is built from TRBV7-2 and TRBJ1-1; no definite D call. This CDR3 is 16 amino acids long. The germline V gene encodes CDR1 SGHTA and CDR2 FQGNSA. Trimming shortened V by 4 bases and J by 0 bases, and 15 bases separated the two germline ends. In nucleotides, the CDR3 is TGTGCCAGCAGCTCTCCCGTACAGTATGTGAACACTGAAGCTTTCTTT. This sequence encodes CASSSPVQYVNTEAFF.

This clonotype was counted a few times. This chain connects TRBV29-1 to TRBJ2-1, with 13 bases lining up with TRBD2. Germline V gene data show CDR1 as SQVTM and CDR2 as ANQGSEA. The trim removed 6 bases at V and 7 bases at J, leaving 3 bases unmatched. This CDR3 has 13 amino acids. This CDR3 reads CSVLAGGRNEQFF. CDR3 sequence (DNA): TGCAGCGTACTAGCGGGGGGGCGGAATGAGCAGTTCTTC.

The chain combines TRBV7-2 with TRBJ2-3; TRBD2 might be the D (6 bases). Trimming left V 4 bases short and J 4 bases short, with 18 bases between. The CDR3 sequence is 16 residues long. Germline values: CDR1 SGHTA, CDR2 FQGNSA. CDR3 DNA: TGTGCCAGCAGCTCGAAGGGGACTTTGCGTGCAGATACGCAGTATTTT. Its protein product is CASSSKGTLRADTQYF.

The sample holds a few counts of this clonotype. The chain has TRBV7-2 and TRBJ1-2; no definite D call. Trimming took off 3 bases at V and 0 bases at J, with 8 bases between the two ends. Per germline, CDR1 SGHTA and CDR2 FQGNSA. CDR3 length equals 14 residues. The CDR3 coding sequence is TGTGCCAGCAGCTTGATCGGATCTAACTATGGCTACACCTTC. It specifies CASSLIGSNYGYTF.

This clonotype has only a few counts. This chain joins TRBV4-2 and TRBJ2-7; 9 bases align to TRBD1. After removal of 3 bases from V and 5 bases from J, the junction contained 11 bases not matched to a gene. The CDR3 is 16 amino acids. Germline CDR1 is LGHNA and CDR2 is YNFKEQ. For the CDR3, the DNA is TGTGCCAGCAGCCACCTAATCCCACAGGGGGCCCACGAGCAGTACTTC. Residues: CASSHLIPQGAHEQYF.

The CDR3, as DNA: TGCGCCAGCACCCCAAGACTAGCGGGAGTAGCAAGTGAGCAGTTCTTC. Its protein product is CASTPRLAGVASEQFF. The chain recombines TRBV5-1 with TRBJ2-1; 12 nucleotides line up with TRBD2. The CDR3 sequence is 16 residues long. J was trimmed by 9 bases and V by 6 bases; bases with no gene match: 13. CDR1 SGHRS and CDR2 YFSETQ come from the germline V gene.